The rows below give T cell receptor beta chains drawn from one sample of a study of cytomegalovirus exposure and HLA in healthy donors. Generated by immunoSEQ multiplex PCR, the TCRdb table keeps only in-frame clones and is missing some. This table has 120,000 or so clones, roughly 85% appearing once. Sequencing input: PBMCs. These receptors came from a man younger than 35 in good health and CMV-seropositive. Both conserved end residues are part of each CDR3. D genes are given only for firm matches. The size of a clone is reported for some rows only, either as once, few or many, or as a class for expanded clones.

V gene	clone size	D gene	J gene	CDR3 DNA	CDR3 protein
TRBV30	NA	TRBD1	TRBJ2-2	TGTGCCTGGAGGGGACAGGGGAACACCGGGGAGCTGTTTTTT	CAWRGQGNTGELFF
TRBV30	once	TRBD1	TRBJ1-5	TGTGCCTGGGGACAGGGAAACAATCAGCCCCAGCATTTT	CAWGQGNNQPQHF
TRBV5-1	NA	NA	TRBJ1-1	TGCGCCAGCAGCTTGGAGGGGCGACAACGGGGGACTGAAGCTTTCTTT	CASSLEGRQRGTEAFF
TRBV25-1	NA	NA	TRBJ1-4	TGTGCCAGCAGTGATCCGGGGAAAGAAAAACTGTTTTTT	CASSDPGKEKLFF
TRBV2	NA	NA	TRBJ1-2	TGTGCCAGCAGTGGGGGGTCCAACGGGGGTGGCTACACCTTC	CASSGGSNGGGYTF
TRBV2	NA	TRBD2	TRBJ2-1	TGTGCCAGCAGGACTAGCGGGCCGAATGAGCAGTTCTTC	CASRTSGPNEQFF
TRBV14	NA	TRBD2	TRBJ2-5	TGTGCCAGCAGCCAAGTAGCGGGGGGCTCTCGAGAGACCCAGTACTTC	CASSQVAGGSRETQYF
TRBV27	NA	TRBD2	TRBJ2-1	TGTGCCAGCAGTTTGAGGACTAGCTTCAATGAGCAGTTCTTC	CASSLRTSFNEQFF
TRBV28	NA	NA	TRBJ1-2	TGTGCCAGCAGTTTGATGGGGGCGCGAAATGGCTACACCTTC	CASSLMGARNGYTF
TRBV5-1	NA	TRBD1	TRBJ2-5	TGCGCCAGCAGCTTGTTTGGGACAGGGGTAGAGACCCAGTACTTC	CASSLFGTGVETQYF
TRBV5-5	NA	NA	TRBJ1-2	TGTGCCAGCAGCTTTTCGCTCACCGGTACCCCAGGCGGCTACACCTTC	CASSFSLTGTPGGYTF
TRBV10-3	NA	NA	TRBJ2-1	TGTGCCATCAGTGAGTCCTTAGGGAGCTCCTACAATGAGCAGTTCTTC	CAISESLGSSYNEQFF
TRBV2	NA	TRBD1	TRBJ2-7	TGTGCCAGCAGGGAGAAAGGACAGGTTACCTACGAGCAGTACTTC	CASREKGQVTYEQYF
TRBV5-4	few	NA	TRBJ2-1	TGTGCCAGCAGCTTCCTCCTGGCGGGTGAGCAGTTCTTC	CASSFLLAGEQFF
TRBV9	NA	TRBD2	TRBJ2-1	TGTGCCAGCAGCCCTTACCTGACTAGCGGGGGCTACAATGAGCAGTTCTTC	CASSPYLTSGGYNEQFF
TRBV15	once	NA	TRBJ1-1	TGTGCCACCAGCAGAGGAGGAGGCCATGAAGCTTTCTTT	CATSRGGGHEAFF
TRBV11-1	once	TRBD2	TRBJ2-1	TGTGCCAGCACCTTCGAGCGGGGCCTTTCTGGGAATGAGCAGTTCTTC	CASTFERGLSGNEQFF
TRBV5-6	NA	NA	TRBJ2-5	TGTGCCAGCAGCCTACCTAGCTCGGGAAAAGAGACCCAGTACTTC	CASSLPSSGKETQYF
TRBV7-9	NA	NA	TRBJ1-4	TGTGCCAGCAGCTTAGCGTATAGCAGGGATGATGAAAAACTGTTTTTT	CASSLAYSRDDEKLFF
TRBV2	NA	TRBD2	TRBJ2-7	TGTGCCAGCAGCAGACTAGCGGGGACCTACGAGCAGTACTTC	CASSRLAGTYEQYF
TRBV6-5	few	NA	TRBJ1-1	TGTGCCAGCAGCCTGGGGGCCCGGGCTTTCTTT	CASSLGARAFF
TRBV6-5	NA	TRBD1	TRBJ1-3	TGTGCCAGCACCCGGGACAGCTCTGGAAACACCATATATTTT	CASTRDSSGNTIYF
TRBV5-5	few	TRBD2	TRBJ2-1	TGTGCCAGCAGCTTGTCTAGCGGGGGCGCCGAGCAGTTCTTC	CASSLSSGGAEQFF
TRBV9	NA	NA	TRBJ2-6	TGTGCCAGCAGCGTCCGACAGACCAGCTCTGGGGCCAACGTCCTGACTTTC	CASSVRQTSSGANVLTF
TRBV9	once	TRBD2	TRBJ2-2	TGTGCCAGCAGCGTCGGCGGGGGGGTCAACACCGGGGAGCTGTTTTTT	CASSVGGGVNTGELFF
TRBV30	NA	TRBD1	TRBJ2-7	TGTGCCTGGAGCGCCGGGACAGGCTACGAGCAGTACTTC	CAWSAGTGYEQYF
TRBV4-1	once	TRBD1	TRBJ1-1	TGCGCCAGCAGCCAAGATTCAGGGGGCTGGGTTGAAGCTTTCTTT	CASSQDSGGWVEAFF
TRBV4-2	NA	NA	TRBJ2-5	TGTGCCAGCAGCCAAGGGGGGCCCCAAGAGACCCAGTACTTC	CASSQGGPQETQYF
TRBV30	NA	NA	TRBJ1-4	TGTGCCTGGGTTCAGGGCAGACGGGTGTCTAATGAAAAACTGTTTTTT	CAWVQGRRVSNEKLFF
TRBV9	NA	TRBD2	TRBJ2-1	TGTGCCAGCAGCGGCCCTCCTTCGGGGGGGAGCTCCTACAATGAGCAGTTCTTC	CASSGPPSGGSSYNEQFF
TRBV19	NA	TRBD1	TRBJ1-1	TGTGCCAGTAGTGAACCAGGGGGACAGAACACTGAAGCTTTCTTT	CASSEPGGQNTEAFF
TRBV25-1	NA	NA	TRBJ2-5	TGTGCCAGCGGCCAGGAGACCCAGTACTTC	CASGQETQYF
TRBV5-4	NA	TRBD2	TRBJ2-7	TGTGCCAGCAGCTTGGGGCTAGCGGGGGCGTTATCCTACGAGCAGTACTTC	CASSLGLAGALSYEQYF
TRBV29-1	once	TRBD1	TRBJ1-2	TGCAGCGTTGAAACTCTCGGACAGGGATTAGGCTACACCTTC	CSVETLGQGLGYTF
TRBV4-2	NA	TRBD1	TRBJ1-1	TGTGCCAGCAGCCATCCCACAGGGGGTAGCACTGAAGCTTTCTTT	CASSHPTGGSTEAFF